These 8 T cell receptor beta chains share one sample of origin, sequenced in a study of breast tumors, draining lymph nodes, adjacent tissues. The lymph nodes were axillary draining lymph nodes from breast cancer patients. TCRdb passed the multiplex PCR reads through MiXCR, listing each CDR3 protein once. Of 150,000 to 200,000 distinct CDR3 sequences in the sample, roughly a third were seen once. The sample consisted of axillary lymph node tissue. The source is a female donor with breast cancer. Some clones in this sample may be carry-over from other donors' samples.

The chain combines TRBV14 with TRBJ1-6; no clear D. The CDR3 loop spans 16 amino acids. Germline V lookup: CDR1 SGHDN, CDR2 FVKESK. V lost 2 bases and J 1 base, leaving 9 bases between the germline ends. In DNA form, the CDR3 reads TGTGCCAGCAGCCAAACGGCCGGATCCTATAATTCACCCCTCCACTTT. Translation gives CASSQTAGSYNSPLHF.

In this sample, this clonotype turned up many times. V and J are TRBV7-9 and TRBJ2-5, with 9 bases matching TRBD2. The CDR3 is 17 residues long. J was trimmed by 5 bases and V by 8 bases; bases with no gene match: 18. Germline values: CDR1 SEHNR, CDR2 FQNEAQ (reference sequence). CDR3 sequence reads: CASSTRGGGGYRETQYF. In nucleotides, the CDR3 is TGTGCCAGCTCTACCCGCGGGGGGGGAGGTTATCGGGAGACCCAGTACTTC.

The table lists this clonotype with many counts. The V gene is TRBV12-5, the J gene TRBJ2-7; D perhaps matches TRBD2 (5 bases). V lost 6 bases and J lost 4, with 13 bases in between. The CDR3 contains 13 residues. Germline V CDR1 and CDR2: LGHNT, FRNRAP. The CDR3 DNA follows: TGTGCTAGTGGGATGCTGGAGGCGTACGAGCAGTACTTC. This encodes CASGMLEAYEQYF.

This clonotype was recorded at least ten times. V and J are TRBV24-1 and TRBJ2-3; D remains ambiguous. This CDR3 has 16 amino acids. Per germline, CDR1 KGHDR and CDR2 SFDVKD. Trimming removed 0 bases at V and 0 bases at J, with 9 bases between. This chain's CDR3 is CATSDLNGRSTDTQYF. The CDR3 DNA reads TGTGCCACCAGTGATTTGAATGGCCGAAGCACAGATACGCAGTATTTT.

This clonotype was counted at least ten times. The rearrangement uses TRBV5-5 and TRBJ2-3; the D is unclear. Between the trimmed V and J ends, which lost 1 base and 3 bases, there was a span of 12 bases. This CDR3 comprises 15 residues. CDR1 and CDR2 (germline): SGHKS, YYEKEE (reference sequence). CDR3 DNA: TGTGCCAGCAGCTTGTCATCCCCCCGAACAGATACGCAGTATTTT. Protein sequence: CASSLSSPRTDTQYF. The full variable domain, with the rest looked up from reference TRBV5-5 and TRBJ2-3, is DAGVTQSPTHLIKTRGQQVTLRCSPISGHKSVSWYQQVLGQGPQFIFQYYEKEERGRGNFPDRFSARQFPNYSSELNVNALLLGDSALYLCASSLSSPRTDTQYFGPGTRLTVL.

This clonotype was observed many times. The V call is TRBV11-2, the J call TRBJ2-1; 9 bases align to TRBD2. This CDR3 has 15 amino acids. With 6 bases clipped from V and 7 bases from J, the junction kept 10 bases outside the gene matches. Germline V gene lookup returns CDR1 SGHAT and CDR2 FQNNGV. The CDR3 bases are TGTGCCAGCAGAAAAATAGCGGGAGTAGGAAATGAGCAGTTCTTC. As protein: CASRKIAGVGNEQFF.

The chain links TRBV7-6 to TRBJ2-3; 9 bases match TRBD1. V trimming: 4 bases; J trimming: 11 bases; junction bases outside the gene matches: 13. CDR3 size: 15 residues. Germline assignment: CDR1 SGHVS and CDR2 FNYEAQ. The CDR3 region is CASSSQDRGHNEQYF. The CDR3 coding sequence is TGTGCCAGCAGCTCACAGGACAGGGGCCACAATGAGCAGTATTTT.

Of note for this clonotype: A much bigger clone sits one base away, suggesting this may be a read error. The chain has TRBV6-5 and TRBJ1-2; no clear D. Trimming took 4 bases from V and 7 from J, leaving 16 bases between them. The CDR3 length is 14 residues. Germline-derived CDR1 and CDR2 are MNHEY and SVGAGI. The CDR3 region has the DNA TGTGCCAGCAGTTCCTCGTCTGGTCCAATTGGCTACACCTTC. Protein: CASSSSSGPIGYTF.